Described below is a single T cell receptor (beta chain) sequence and its context. Its specificity is not known. The study ran its PCR with 60 Vbeta and 13 Jbeta primers. Only in-frame clones appear in the TCRdb table, and some are missing; sequencing was by immunoSEQ multiplex PCR. In the table there are about 140,000 clones, around 81% of which are singletons. This entry is derived from a study of cytomegalovirus exposure and HLA in healthy donors. As for the study in general: From HLA-typed donors, an early data release held roughly 89 million unique TCRs.

Between the trimmed V and J ends, which lost 2 bases and 3 bases, there was a span of 13 bases. CDR3 size: 15 residues. CDR1 and CDR2 from the germline V gene are PRHDT and FYEKMQ (reference sequence). Study-level findings and limits: Reportedly, TCR beta sequences accurately predicted HLA-A and HLA-B alleles in most subjects. Reports showed the classifier diagnosing cytomegalovirus status with high specificity and sensitivity. Some 16,000 TCR beta sequences were associated with HLA alleles at 0.05 false discovery rate in a later analysis.

The sequencing input was PBMCs. The chain carries TRBV13 and TRBJ1-2; unclear D gene. This receptor was obtained from a man aged 40-50 years in good health and CMV-seropositive. In DNA form, the CDR3 reads TGTGCCAGCAGCTTAAATTTCAGGCAGTACTATGGCTACACCTTC. Translation gives CASSLNFRQYYGYTF.